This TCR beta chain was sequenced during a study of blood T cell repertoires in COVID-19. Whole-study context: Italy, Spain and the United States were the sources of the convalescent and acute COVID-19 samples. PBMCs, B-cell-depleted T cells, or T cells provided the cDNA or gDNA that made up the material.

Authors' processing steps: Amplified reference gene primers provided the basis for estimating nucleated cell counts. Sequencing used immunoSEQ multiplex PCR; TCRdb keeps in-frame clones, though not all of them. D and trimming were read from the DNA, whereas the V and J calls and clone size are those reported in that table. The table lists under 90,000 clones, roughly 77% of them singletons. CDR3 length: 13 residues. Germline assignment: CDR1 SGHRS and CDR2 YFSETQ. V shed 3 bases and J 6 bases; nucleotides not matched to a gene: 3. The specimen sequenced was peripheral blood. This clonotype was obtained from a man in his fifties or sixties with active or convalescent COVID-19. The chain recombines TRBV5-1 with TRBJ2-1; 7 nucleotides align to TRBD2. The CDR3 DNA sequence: TGCGCCAGCAGCTGGGGAGGGGTCAATGAGCAGTTCTTC. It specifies CASSWGGVNEQFF.